One sample yielded the 10 T cell receptor beta chains listed below, sequenced in a study of tumor and adjacent non-tumor tissue in lung cancer. The library came from three nested PCR rounds adapted from ARM-PCR protocols. MiXCR, applied by TCRdb to the multiplex PCR reads, yields one record per CDR3 protein. The sample holds 90,000 to 100,000 distinct CDR3 sequences, approximately 80% seen once. This sample's RNA came from whole unsorted tissue. More than 3 cm separated this lung sample from the edge of the tumor. The sample was distant non-tumor lung tissue. Receptors originate from a man in his sixties with small cell lung cancer.

This chain uses TRBV11-3 with TRBJ2-3; D is uncertain. Germline V gene sequence: CDR1 SGHNT, CDR2 YENEEA. Deletions cut 5 bases from V and 6 bases from J, with 9 bases between. The CDR3 totals 12 residues. The CDR3 loop reads CASSHPRDTQYF. The CDR3 DNA reads TGTGCCAGCAGCCACCCCCGTGATACGCAGTATTTT.

The count of this clonotype is one. This may stem from a read error, because a much larger clone lies one nucleotide away. The chain couples TRBV28 to TRBJ1-1, with TRBD1 as a possible D gene (6 bases). Trimming took off 4 bases at V and 6 bases at J, with 18 bases between the two ends. Germline V lookup: CDR1 MDHEN, CDR2 SYDVKM. The CDR3 is 15 amino acids. For the CDR3, the DNA is TGTGCCAGCAGTTCCTCCGGGACAAGGTTTTCTGAAGCTTTCTTT. It yields the protein CASSSSGTRFSEAFF.

This clonotype was seen ten or more times. The chain is built from TRBV7-8 and TRBJ2-3; D may be TRBD1 or TRBD2 (5 bases each). V gave up 0 bases and J gave up 2 bases, with 18 bases separating them. Germline CDR1 SGHVS, CDR2 FQNEAQ. This CDR3 comprises 18 residues. The CDR3 sequence: CASSLAEVGDPSTDTQYF. CDR3 bases: TGTGCCAGCAGCTTAGCTGAAGTGGGGGACCCCTCCACAGATACGCAGTATTTT. Filled out from reference TRBV7-8 and TRBJ2-3, the complete variable domain reads GAGVSQSPRYKVAKRGQDVALRCDPISGHVSLFWYQQALGQGPEFLTYFQNEAQLDKSGLPSDRFFAERPEGSVSTLKIQRTQQEDSAVYLCASSLAEVGDPSTDTQYFGPGTRLTVL.

Concerning this clonotype: As the CDR3 is not closed by the conserved phenylalanine or tryptophan, this likely results from a read error. J is TRBJ2-7 and V is TRBV4-2, with D perhaps TRBD1 (6 bases). V lost 0 bases to trimming and J lost 0 bases, with 9 bases between them. This CDR3 region has 15 residues. Germline CDR1 LGHNA, CDR2 YNFKEQ. The DNA for the CDR3 is TGTGCCAGCAGCCAAGAGAGGGACAACTCCTACGAGCAGTACTAC. It codes for CASSQERDNSYEQYY.

As for this clonotype: This CDR3 is missing its conserved last phenylalanine or tryptophan, likely due to a read error. The chain is built from TRBV5-6 and TRBJ1-4; 7 nucleotides match TRBD1. The CDR3 runs to 14 residues. Germline V gene lookup returns CDR1 SGHDT and CDR2 YYEEEE. CDR3 protein: CVSSYDRENEKLFY. The CDR3 coding sequence is TGTGTCAGCAGTTACGACAGGGAGAATGAAAAACTGTTTTAT.

This clonotype appeared a few times. This chain joins TRBV5-1 and TRBJ2-7; D remains ambiguous. The CDR3 totals 12 residues. The V end lost 0 bases, the J end lost 4 bases, and 5 bases lay between the germline ends. The germline gives CDR1 SGHRS, CDR2 YFSETQ. The CDR3 loop is CASSLGLYEQYF. CDR3 in DNA: TGCGCCAGCAGCTTGGGTCTATACGAGCAGTACTTC. The entire variable domain, with the rest obtained from reference TRBV5-1 and TRBJ2-7, is as follows: KAGVTQTPRYLIKTRGQQVTLSCSPISGHRSVSWYQQTPGQGLQFLFEYFSETQRNKGNFPGRFSGRQFSNSRSEMNVSTLELGDSALYLCASSLGLYEQYFGPGTRLTVT.

Comments on this clonotype: This could be a read error, since a much larger clone is one nucleotide away. This sequence joins TRBV28 and TRBJ2-7; D may be TRBD2 (6 bases). The CDR3 has 14 amino acids. The germline gives CDR1 MDHEN, CDR2 SYDVKM. The CDR3 DNA reads as TGTGCCGGCAGTTTGCGGGGACGTTCCTACGAGCAGTACGTC. Its translation is CAGSLRGRSYEQYV.

This clonotype was counted at least ten times. The CDR3 reads CACRGQQGPRETQYF. In DNA form, the CDR3 reads TGTGCCTGCCGGGGGCAGCAGGGCCCTAGAGAGACCCAGTACTTC. The chain couples TRBV30 to TRBJ2-5; D is tentatively TRBD1 or TRBD2 (6 bases each). CDR1 GTSNPN and CDR2 SVGIG come from the germline V gene (reference sequence). This CDR3 contains 15 residues. The V end was cut by 6 bases, the J end by 4 bases, with 21 bases between.

This clonotype was picked up one time. The junction departs from germline at one end; a sequencing error may be responsible. The chain couples TRBV6-5 to TRBJ2-1; 7 bases line up with TRBD2. The CDR3 extends over 16 amino acids. Germline V CDR1 and CDR2: MNHEY, SVGAGI. CDR3 DNA sequence: TGTGCCAGCAGTCACTCGGAGGTGGGAGGGCTCCATGAGCACTTCTTC. This codes for CASSHSEVGGLHEHFF.

V usage is TRBV5-1 and J usage is TRBJ2-1; 9 nucleotides match TRBD2. This CDR3 comprises 15 residues. V shed 7 bases and J 7 bases; nucleotides not matched to a gene: 12. Looked up from germline, CDR1 is SGHRS and CDR2 is YFSETQ. The CDR3 here is CASAPSGAAGNEQFF. CDR3 sequence (DNA): TGCGCCAGCGCCCCTAGCGGGGCAGCTGGGAATGAGCAGTTCTTC.